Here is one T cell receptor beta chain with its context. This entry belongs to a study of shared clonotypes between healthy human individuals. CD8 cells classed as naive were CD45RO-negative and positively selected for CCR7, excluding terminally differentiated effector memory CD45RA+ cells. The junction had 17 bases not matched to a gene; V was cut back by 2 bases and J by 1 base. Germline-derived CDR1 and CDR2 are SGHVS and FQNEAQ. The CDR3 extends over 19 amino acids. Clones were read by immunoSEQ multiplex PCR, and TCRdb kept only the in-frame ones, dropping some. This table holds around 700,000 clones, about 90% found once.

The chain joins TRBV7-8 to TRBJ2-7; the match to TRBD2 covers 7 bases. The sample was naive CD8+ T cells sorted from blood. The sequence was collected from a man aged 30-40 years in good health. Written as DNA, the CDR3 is TGTGCCAGCAGCTTAACGGGTGAAACTAGCGCCATAAGATCCTACGAGCAGTACTTC. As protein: CASSLTGETSAIRSYEQYF.